Following are 13 T cell receptor beta chains from one sample sequenced in a study of blood T cells in healthy people across ages. A sample-barcoded 5' primer and a J-beta primer mix were used in a second PCR of roughly 7 to 12 cycles. MiXCR, run by TCRdb on the 5' RACE reads, gives a single entry per CDR3 protein. The repertoire includes about 930,000 distinct CDR3 sequences, almost 30% of them detected once, and roughly a tenth sits in the top ten. These same records also appear under a second study, on T cells of mothers and their children.

Sequenced sample: blood. The source is a woman between 40 and 50 years old in good health.

This clonotype was counted a single time. The chain links TRBV3-1 to TRBJ1-3; D is unresolved. This CDR3 region has 15 residues. The V gene lost 4 bases and the J gene lost 3 bases, with 13 bases spanning the gap. Looked up from germline, CDR1 is LGHDT and CDR2 is YNNKEL (reference sequence). The CDR3 bases are TGTGCCAGCAGCCCGACGCAATTGTATGGAAACACCATATATTTT. This translates into CASSPTQLYGNTIYF.

This clonotype was picked up a small number of times. The V and J genes are TRBV10-3 and TRBJ2-2; 10 nucleotides line up with TRBD1. The trim removed 9 bases at V and 4 bases at J, leaving 5 bases unmatched. Germline CDR1 is ENHRY and CDR2 is SYGVKD. The CDR3 consists of 14 residues. CDR3 bases: TGTGCCATAGGGACAGGGGAGGTCACCGGGGAGCTGTTTTTT. Amino acids: CAIGTGEVTGELFF.

For this clonotype: This clone may be a read error of a much larger clone one base away. This chain links TRBV29-1 with TRBJ2-7; 7 nucleotides agree with TRBD1. With 0 bases clipped from V and 1 base from J, the junction kept 3 bases outside the gene matches. The CDR3 contains 14 residues. Germline V gives CDR1 SQVTM, CDR2 ANQGSEA. Here the CDR3 reads CSVEEATGSYEQYF. CDR3 DNA sequence: TGCAGCGTTGAAGAAGCGACAGGGTCCTACGAGCAGTACTTC.

The count of this clonotype is one. Possible read error: a much larger clone is one base away. The chain links TRBV10-3 to TRBJ2-1, with TRBD2 matching over 14 bases. CDR1 ENHRY and CDR2 SYGVKD come from the germline V gene. The CDR3 length is 16 residues. The CDR3 region is CAFSERGTSGGDGKFF. The CDR3, as DNA: TGTGCCTTCAGTGAGAGAGGGACTAGCGGGGGAGATGGGAAGTTCTTC.

V is TRBV7-9 and J is TRBJ2-3, with 11 bases lining up with TRBD2. After removal of 2 bases from V and 6 bases from J, the junction contained 13 bases not matched to a gene. This CDR3 contains 18 residues. Per the germline V gene, CDR1 is SEHNR and CDR2 is FQNEAQ (reference sequence). CDR3 DNA: TGTGCCAGCAGCTTACCCCCACGACTAGCGGGGAAGGCGGATACGCAGTATTTT. Protein: CASSLPPRLAGKADTQYF. Drawing the rest from reference TRBV7-9 and TRBJ2-3, the complete variable domain is DTGVSQNPRHKITKRGQNVTFRCDPISEHNRLYWYRQTLGQGPEFLTYFQNEAQLEKSRLLSDRFSAERPKGSFSTLEIQRTEQGDSAMYLCASSLPPRLAGKADTQYFGPGTRLTVL.

In its sample, this clonotype was seen a few times. The chain joins TRBV3-1 to TRBJ1-2; D possibly corresponds to TRBD1 (5 bases). There are 14 residues in the CDR3. V was trimmed by 0 bases and J by 7 bases, leaving 12 bases between them. Germline lookup yields CDR1 LGHDT and CDR2 YNNKEL (reference sequence). The CDR3 region has the DNA TGTGCCAGCAGCCAAGACCGGGACTGGGGTGGCTACACCTTC. Protein sequence: CASSQDRDWGGYTF. The full variable domain, completed using reference TRBV3-1 and TRBJ1-2, is DTAVSQTPKYLVTQMGNDKSIKCEQNLGHDTMYWYKQDSKKFLKIMFSYNNKELIINETVPNRFSPKSPDKAHLNLHINSLELGDSAVYFCASSQDRDWGGYTFGSGTRLTVV.

This chain joins TRBV5-6 and TRBJ2-1; tentatively, D is TRBD1 or TRBD2 (7 bases each). Trimming took off 2 bases at V and 7 bases at J, with 19 bases between the two ends. The CDR3 sequence is 16 residues long. The germline CDR1 and CDR2 sequences are SGHDT and YYEEEE. The CDR3 is CASSLWGRGGKNEQFF. The CDR3 DNA reads as TGTGCCAGCAGCTTATGGGGCAGGGGGGGGAAGAATGAGCAGTTCTTC.

This clonotype has a handful of counts. The chain joins TRBV4-1 to TRBJ1-6; the D is unclear. The length of the CDR3 is 18 residues. Germline V CDR1 and CDR2: MGHRA, YSYEKL. Trimming left V 3 bases short and J 0 bases short, with 15 bases between. The CDR3 DNA reads as TGCGCCAGCAGCCAGACCCACGGTCCTAGCTCCTATAATTCACCCCTCCACTTT. The encoded protein is CASSQTHGPSSYNSPLHF.

The rearrangement links TRBV30 to TRBJ2-4; D may be TRBD1 (6 bases). The length of the CDR3 is 12 residues. Germline V CDR1 and CDR2: GTSNPN, SVGIG (reference sequence). V was shortened by 4 bases and J by 5 bases, with 9 bases between the two germline ends. The DNA for the CDR3 is TGTGCCTGGAAGGGGGTTGAAAACATTCAGTACTTC. It translates to CAWKGVENIQYF. Complete variable domain (other parts from reference TRBV30 and TRBJ2-4): SQTIHQWPATLVQPVGSPLSLECTVEGTSNPNLYWYRQAAGRGLQLLFYSVGIGQISSEVPQNLSASRPQDRQFILSSKKLLLSDSGFYLCAWKGVENIQYFGAGTRLSVL.

A word on this clonotype: A junction end diverges from the germline sequence, so it may reflect a read error. The chain employs TRBV5-5 and TRBJ1-5; no clear D gene. Germline V gene data show CDR1 as SGHKS and CDR2 as YYEKEE (reference sequence). The CDR3 runs to 13 residues. The CDR3 loop is CAGSLVINQPQHF. CDR3 nucleotide sequence: TGTGCCGGCAGCTTGGTAATAAATCAGCCCCAGCATTTT.

This clonotype was picked up a small number of times. The V call is TRBV4-2, the J call TRBJ1-5; D perhaps matches TRBD1 (6 bases). Germline CDR1 is LGHNA and CDR2 is YNFKEQ. V lost 0 bases and J 2 bases, leaving 11 bases between the germline ends. The CDR3 is 16 amino acids. The chain's CDR3 is CASSQEIQGGNQPQHF. The DNA of the CDR3 is TGTGCCAGCAGCCAAGAGATACAGGGCGGCAATCAGCCCCAGCATTTT.

This clonotype has only a few counts. This chain joins TRBV28 and TRBJ2-5; 7 bases are shared with TRBD1. The CDR3 totals 13 residues. V lost 7 bases, J lost 4 bases, and 6 bases stayed unmatched. CDR1 MDHEN and CDR2 SYDVKM come from the germline V gene. CDR3 bases: TGTGCCAGCACCTTAGACAGGGTAGAGACCCAGTACTTC. It specifies CASTLDRVETQYF.

The gene calls are TRBV20-1 and TRBJ1-2; weak D call: TRBD1 (5 bases). The CDR3 has 16 amino acids. Trimming took off 3 bases at V and 0 bases at J, with 17 bases between the two ends. Germline V gives CDR1 DFQATT, CDR2 SNEGSKA (reference sequence). This chain's CDR3 is CSARLPFGAANYGYTF. CDR3 DNA sequence: TGCAGTGCTAGGCTACCTTTTGGGGCAGCTAACTATGGCTACACCTTC.